These T cell receptor beta chains were read from a single sample in a study of T cells in Graves' hyperthyroidism and ophthalmopathy. TCRdb used MiXCR to reprocess the multiplex PCR reads, holding one entry per CDR3 protein. Of fewer than 650,000 distinct CDR3 sequences in the sample, roughly 15% were seen once. Specimen: blood. The source of these receptors is a woman aged 40 to 50 with Graves' hyperthyroidism. Both conserved end residues are part of each CDR3. D genes are given only for firm matches. Only part of the rows carry a size: once, few, many, or a class if the clone is expanded.

>many|TRBV7-8|TRBJ2-7|-
TGTGCCAGCAGCCCCACCTTAGCCGAGCAGTACTTC
CASSPTLAEQYF
>many|TRBV6-2/TRBV6-3|TRBJ2-3|TRBD2
TGTGCCAGCAGCCGAGGACTAGCGGGAGATTATGGGGATACGCAGTATTTT
CASSRGLAGDYGDTQYF
>-|TRBV30|TRBJ1-5|-
TGTGCCTGGAGTTCTTCGGCAGCCGAGCCCCAGCATTTT
CAWSSSAAEPQHF
>many|TRBV20-1|TRBJ2-7|TRBD2
TGCAGTGCTAGAGCCCTTAGGGGCGGGAGTTCGTACGAGCAGTACTTC
CSARALRGGSSYEQYF
>-|TRBV11-2|TRBJ1-2|-
TGTGCCAGCAGCTTAGTTGGGGGCAGTGGCTATGGCTACACCTTC
CASSLVGGSGYGYTF
>-|TRBV6-1|TRBJ2-7|-
TGTGCCAGCAGAAGCGACCGGGACAAGAACATCTACGAGCAGTACTTC
CASRSDRDKNIYEQYF
>few|TRBV10-3|TRBJ1-5|-
TGTGCCATCACAACGAGGGCGAAAACTAGCAATCAGCCCCAGCATTTT
CAITTRAKTSNQPQHF
>many|TRBV12-3/TRBV12-4|TRBJ2-2|-
TGTGCCAGCACCGTGACGAACACCGGGGAGCTGTTTTTT
CASTVTNTGELFF
>many|TRBV11-3|TRBJ2-3|TRBD2
TGTGCCAGCAGCTTAGATGGGACTAGCGGGAGTACGCAGTATTTT
CASSLDGTSGSTQYF
>few|TRBV5-1|TRBJ1-3|-
TGCGCCAGCAGCCGGAACAGGGAACCTGGAAACACCATATATTTT
CASSRNREPGNTIYF
>many|TRBV5-1|TRBJ2-1|TRBD1
TGCGCCAGCAGCTCGGACAGGGAGGTTAATGAGCAGTTCTTC
CASSSDREVNEQFF
>few|TRBV19|TRBJ2-6|TRBD1
TGTGCCAGTAGTATTGGACAGGGTAGCTCTGGGGCCAACGTCCTGACTTTC
CASSIGQGSSGANVLTF
>many|TRBV5-1|TRBJ2-7|-
TGCGCCAGCTCGAGCGGAAGTGAGCAGTACTTC
CASSSGSEQYF
>many|TRBV24-1|TRBJ2-1|-
TGTGCCACCAGTGATTCCGTGGCTAGCGAGTACAATGAGCAGTTCTTC
CATSDSVASEYNEQFF
>many|TRBV2|TRBJ2-5|-
TGTGCCAGCAGTGTCGGCAGCAAAGAGACCCAGTACTTC
CASSVGSKETQYF
>many|TRBV2|TRBJ2-7|-
TGTGCCAGCAGTGATGGGGTCTACGAGCAGTACTTC
CASSDGVYEQYF
>many|TRBV7-2|TRBJ2-3|-
TGTGCCAGCAAACAGTTCACAGATACGCAGTATTTT
CASKQFTDTQYF
>-|TRBV9|TRBJ2-5|-
TGTGCCAGCAGCGTAGCGGCAGGGAGCTGGGAGACCCAGTACTTC
CASSVAAGSWETQYF
>few|TRBV11-2|TRBJ1-1|TRBD1
TGTGCCAGCAGCTTATGGGGGACAGGGGGGACTGAAGCTTTCTTT
CASSLWGTGGTEAFF
>-|TRBV9|TRBJ2-5|-
TGTGCCAGCAGCGTAGCTACGAGTGAGGAGACCCAGTACTTC
CASSVATSEETQYF
>many|TRBV5-1|TRBJ1-4|-
TGCGCCAGCAGCTTGGATACAGGGTCGGGGGAAAAACTGTTTTTT
CASSLDTGSGEKLFF
>many|TRBV7-9|TRBJ2-5|TRBD2
TGTGCCAGCAGCTTCGTGACTAGCGAGGAAGAGGCCCAGTACTTC
CASSFVTSEEEAQYF
>many|TRBV30|TRBJ1-1|TRBD1
TGTGCCTGGAGTGTGCGGGACAGGGGTATAGCCGAAGCTTTCTTT
CAWSVRDRGIAEAFF
>many|TRBV30|TRBJ2-3|-
TGTGCCTGGAGTGTAAGTGTGGCGGCGTCGAATACGCAGTATTTT
CAWSVSVAASNTQYF